A single sample is the source of the 14 T cell receptor beta chains below, sequenced in a study of blood T cell repertoires in COVID-19. Measured with immunoSEQ multiplex PCR; TCRdb has only the in-frame clones, and not every one. This sample yields roughly 99,000 clones, of which 85% to 95% are seen a single time; more than 0.9% belongs to the top ten. Source material: peripheral blood. These receptors were collected from a woman in her 30s with acute or convalescent COVID-19.

J is TRBJ1-5 and V is TRBV28, with TRBD1 matching 9 bases. Per the germline V gene, CDR1 is MDHEN and CDR2 is SYDVKM. Unmatched junction bases numbered 8, after V lost 3 bases and J lost 2 bases. The CDR3 contains 17 residues. Here the CDR3 reads CASSFGGQGKRNQPQHF. The CDR3 nucleotides read TGTGCCAGCAGTTTCGGGGGACAGGGTAAACGCAATCAGCCCCAGCATTTT.

The genes are TRBV6-4 and TRBJ2-7; 10 nucleotides align to TRBD1. The J segment lost 0 bases and the V segment lost 3 bases, leaving 2 bases of the junction unmatched. Germline CDR1 is MRHNA and CDR2 is SNTAGT. This CDR3 region has 15 residues. The CDR3 DNA is TGTGCCAGCAGTGAATGGGACAGGGGCTCCTACGAGCAGTACTTC. The encoded protein is CASSEWDRGSYEQYF.

This chain uses TRBV3-1 (or the pseudogene TRBV3-2) with TRBJ2-7; TRBD1 aligns across 9 bases. Losses at the gene ends were 4 bases for V and 5 bases for J; bases not matched to a gene: 9. The CDR3 consists of 15 residues. CDR1 and CDR2 from the germline V gene are LGHDT and YNNKEL (reference sequence). The CDR3 DNA follows: TGTGCCAGCAGCCCAATAGGACAGGGGCGGAACGAGCAGTACTTC. Translation gives CASSPIGQGRNEQYF.

CDR3 loop: CASRPLGNTIYF. The CDR3 nucleotides are TGTGCCAGCAGGCCTCTAGGAAACACCATATATTTT. The rearrangement links TRBV28 to TRBJ1-3; D remains unclear. CDR1 and CDR2 (germline): MDHEN, SYDVKM. This CDR3 comprises 12 residues. Between the trimmed V and J ends, which lost 6 bases and 4 bases, there was a span of 7 bases.

The chain uses TRBV19 and TRBJ2-3, with D tentatively TRBD2 (5 bases). The CDR3 is made up of 15 amino acids. Germline V CDR1 and CDR2: LNHDA, SQIVND (reference sequence). Between the trimmed V and J ends, which lost 5 bases and 3 bases, there was a span of 15 bases. For the CDR3, the DNA is TGTGCCAGTAGTCCCGGACTTCCCGCTACAGATACGCAGTATTTT. Translation gives CASSPGLPATDTQYF.

The V gene is TRBV6-5, the J gene TRBJ2-7; 9 nucleotides match TRBD2. The CDR3 totals 13 residues. Germline-derived CDR1 and CDR2 are MNHEY and SVGAGI. After removal of 5 bases from V and 5 bases from J, the junction contained 4 bases not matched to a gene. As DNA, the CDR3 is TGTGCCAGCAGTCCGGGACTAGCCCACGAGCAGTACTTC. Translated: CASSPGLAHEQYF.

The chain's CDR3 is CASSLVFPTFAGGGETQYF. The DNA of the CDR3 is TGTGCCAGCAGCTTAGTCTTCCCTACCTTCGCGGGGGGCGGCGAGACCCAGTACTTC. V usage is TRBV7-2 and J usage is TRBJ2-5; 8 bases match TRBD2. There are 19 residues in the CDR3. The germline V gene encodes CDR1 SGHTA and CDR2 FQGNSA. V lost 1 base, J lost 5 bases, and 18 bases stayed unmatched. The full variable domain, with the rest looked up from reference TRBV7-2 and TRBJ2-5, is GAGVSQSPSNKVTEKGKDVELRCDPISGHTALYWYRQSLGQGLEFLIYFQGNSAPDKSGLPSDRFSAERTGGSVSTLTIQRTQQEDSAVYLCASSLVFPTFAGGGETQYFGPGTRLLVL.

V and J are TRBV10-1 and TRBJ2-3, with no clear D. The CDR3 has 14 amino acids. In germline, CDR1 is WNHNN, CDR2 SYGVQD (reference sequence). V gave up 2 bases and J gave up 3 bases, with 9 bases separating them. DNA for the CDR3: TGCGCCAGCAGTGAGAGATCAGTTACAGATACGCAGTATTTT. Translating gives CASSERSVTDTQYF.

The gene calls are TRBV7-2 and TRBJ1-2, with D uncertain. Trimming took 5 bases from V and 0 from J, leaving 13 bases between them. This CDR3 contains 15 residues. The germline gives CDR1 SGHTA, CDR2 FQGNSA. The CDR3 protein is CASSKNYGTNYGYTF. The CDR3 DNA follows: TGTGCCAGCAGCAAAAACTACGGGACTAACTATGGCTACACCTTC.

CDR3 amino acids: CASSPTGADSGANVLTF. The CDR3 region has the DNA TGTGCCAGCTCACCCACAGGGGCCGACTCTGGGGCCAACGTCCTGACTTTC. This rearrangement joins TRBV18 to TRBJ2-6, with 7 bases that match TRBD1. The CDR3 runs to 17 residues. CDR1 and CDR2 from the germline V gene are KGHSH and LQKENI. V shed 3 bases, J shed 0 bases, and the junction held 5 bases outside the gene matches.

The chain uses TRBV28 and TRBJ2-5; D ambiguous. There are 14 residues in the CDR3. V was shortened by 8 bases and J by 1 base, with 14 bases between the two germline ends. CDR1 and CDR2 (germline): MDHEN, SYDVKM. The CDR3 sequence is CASRSPYPQETQYF. The DNA for the CDR3 is TGTGCCAGCCGCTCCCCCTACCCCCAAGAGACCCAGTACTTC.

The DNA of the CDR3 is TGTGCCAGCAGTGAATTTTTCTATGGAGGAAAGAACACCGGGGAGCTGTTTTTT. Protein product: CASSEFFYGGKNTGELFF. The genes are TRBV25-1 and TRBJ2-2; D is possibly TRBD2 (5 bases). CDR1 is MGHDK and CDR2 is SYGVNS in the germline V gene. V lost 1 base and J lost 1, with 16 bases in between. This CDR3 has 18 amino acids.

The V and J genes are TRBV5-1 and TRBJ2-5; tentative D call: TRBD2 (5 bases). The V end was cut by 1 base, the J end by 5 bases, with 15 bases between. The CDR3 has 15 amino acids. Looked up from germline, CDR1 is SGHRS and CDR2 is YFSETQ. Written as DNA, the CDR3 is TGCGCCAGCAGCTTGTCGTTGGACTTATGGGAGACCCAGTACTTC. This encodes CASSLSLDLWETQYF.

V usage is TRBV28 and J usage is TRBJ1-6, with D possibly matching TRBD1 (6 bases). The CDR3 totals 21 residues. With 8 bases removed from V and 0 bases from J, the gap between germline ends came to 29 bases. The germline V gene has CDR1 MDHEN and CDR2 SYDVKM. The CDR3 spells CASPRAGAGTGFSSYNSPLHF. For the CDR3, the DNA is TGTGCCAGCCCTAGGGCGGGGGCAGGAACCGGGTTTAGCTCCTATAATTCACCCCTCCACTTT.